This T cell receptor (beta chain) originates from a study of T cell responses to AZD1222 COVID-19 vaccine. Assay: immunoSEQ multiplex PCR; the TCRdb copy retains only in-frame clones and omits some. The table lists over 95,000 clones, about nine tenths of them singletons. Sequencing was performed on peripheral blood, taken on day 0 of AZD1222 vaccination. This TCR was sampled from an adult in good health.

The CDR3: CASNKNSGWNSPLHF. The CDR3, as DNA: TGCGCCAGCAATAAGAATAGTGGGTGGAATTCACCCCTCCACTTT. V and J are TRBV5-1 and TRBJ1-6; D is unclear. Per germline, CDR1 SGHRS and CDR2 YFSETQ. V shed 6 bases and J shed 7 bases, with 17 bases lying between them. The CDR3 totals 15 residues.